This TCR beta chain appears in the sequencing data of a study of cytomegalovirus exposure and HLA in healthy donors. A multiplex PCR was run with 60 Vbeta primers and 13 Jbeta primers. The protocol was immunoSEQ multiplex PCR, while the TCRdb copy is restricted to in-frame clones and leaves out a portion. Seen here are around 260,000 clones, about four fifths observed once, and the top ten hold 0.3% to 0.35%. V was pared by 0 bases and J by 7 bases, with 8 bases of the junction left unmatched. The CDR3 is 16 amino acids. Germline V gene data show CDR1 as MGHDK and CDR2 as SYGVNS. Regarding donors, all were healthy bone marrow donors.

The chain joins TRBV25-1 to TRBJ2-1; TRBD2 agrees at 8 bases. The clonotype comes from a girl aged 2 to 9 in good health and CMV-seronegative. The sample taken for sequencing was PBMCs. The CDR3 is CASSEYSGGPGNEQFF. As DNA, the CDR3 is TGTGCCAGCAGTGAATATTCGGGAGGGCCGGGGAATGAGCAGTTCTTC.